These T cell receptor beta chains were read from a single sample in a study of blood T cell repertoires in COVID-19. Produced via immunoSEQ multiplex PCR; TCRdb's table is partial and in-frame only. The data hold around 330,000 clones, with around 90% observed a single time. Sequencing was performed on PBMCs or T cells enriched from blood (not recorded which). The receptor set was obtained from a man aged 55 to 70 who had recovered from COVID-19. Both conserved end residues are part of each CDR3. D genes are given only for firm matches. Some rows mark clone size as missing; the rest say once, few, many or name a class of expanded clone.

TRBV3-1/TRBV3-2	once	TRBJ1-1	TRBD1	CASSTRLTGVGEAFF	TGTGCCAGCAGCACCCGATTGACAGGGGTGGGTGAAGCTTTCTTT
TRBV18	NA	TRBJ1-2	TRBD1	CASSPPDRVDGYTF	TGTGCCAGCTCACCACCGGACAGGGTCGATGGCTACACCTTC
TRBV5-8	NA	TRBJ2-1	TRBD2	CASGRGPGRAHNEQFF	TGTGCCAGCGGTAGGGGTCCCGGGAGGGCTCACAATGAGCAGTTCTTC
TRBV2	NA	TRBJ1-5	NA	CASSNTENNQPQHF	TGCGCCAGCAGTAATACAGAGAACAATCAGCCCCAGCATTTT
TRBV10-1	NA	TRBJ2-2	NA	CASSEGELRAGELFF	TGCGCCAGCAGTGAGGGGGAGCTGAGGGCCGGGGAGCTGTTTTTT
TRBV5-1	NA	TRBJ2-7	NA	CASSLFPLSSYEQYF	TGCGCCAGCAGCTTATTCCCCCTGAGCTCCTACGAGCAGTACTTC
TRBV7-9	once	TRBJ2-2	NA	CASSFGDPRFDSGELFF	TGTGCCAGCAGCTTCGGGGATCCTCGTTTTGACTCCGGGGAGCTGTTTTTT
TRBV27	NA	TRBJ1-6	TRBD1	CASSWTGLDSPLHF	TGTGCCAGCAGTTGGACAGGGCTCGATTCACCCCTCCACTTT
TRBV19	NA	TRBJ2-2	NA	CASKIAVANTGELFF	TGTGCCAGTAAGATTGCGGTCGCGAACACCGGGGAGCTGTTTTTT
TRBV7-9	once	TRBJ1-1	TRBD1	CASSLDRESTEAFF	TGTGCCAGCAGCTTGGACAGGGAGTCTACTGAAGCTTTCTTT
TRBV5-1	NA	TRBJ1-1	TRBD1	CASSVGQATEAFF	TGCGCCAGCAGCGTCGGACAGGCCACTGAAGCTTTCTTT
TRBV5-1	NA	TRBJ2-7	NA	CASSLSFIDEQYF	TGCGCCAGCAGCTTGTCGTTTATCGACGAGCAGTACTTC
TRBV5-1	NA	TRBJ1-6	TRBD1	CASSDPLTGRASPLHF	TGCGCCAGCAGCGATCCCTTGACAGGGCGGGCTTCACCCCTCCACTTT
TRBV15	NA	TRBJ1-2	TRBD1	CATSSPGTGVYGYTF	TGTGCCACCAGCAGCCCCGGGACAGGGGTCTATGGCTACACCTTC
TRBV5-1	NA	TRBJ2-1	TRBD2	CASSLGVVGLAGGEQFF	TGCGCCAGCAGCTTGGGCGTTGTGGGACTAGCGGGAGGGGAGCAGTTCTTC
TRBV30	NA	TRBJ1-2	NA	CAWTVSNYGYTF	TGTGCCTGGACAGTGTCTAACTATGGCTACACCTTC
TRBV19	NA	TRBJ2-1	TRBD2	CASSIVAGIGYEQFF	TGTGCCAGTAGTATAGTAGCGGGAATAGGGTATGAGCAGTTCTTC
TRBV7-9	once	TRBJ2-2	NA	CASSLETGNTGELFF	TGTGCCAGCAGCTTAGAGACAGGGAACACCGGGGAGCTGTTTTTT
TRBV7-3	NA	TRBJ2-3	TRBD2	CASSSGTSGSTDTQYF	TGTGCCAGCAGCTCCGGGACTAGCGGGAGCACAGATACGCAGTATTTT
TRBV12-3/TRBV12-4	NA	TRBJ1-5	NA	CASSVLEGQPQHF	TGTGCCAGCAGTGTCCTCGAGGGACAGCCCCAGCATTTT
TRBV2	NA	TRBJ2-3	TRBD1	CASSGQGALDTQYF	TGTGCCAGCAGTGGGCAGGGGGCATTAGATACGCAGTATTTT
TRBV28	NA	TRBJ1-2	TRBD1	CASSLSRRGGGYGYTF	TGTGCCAGCAGTTTATCTAGGCGAGGGGGCGGCTATGGCTACACCTTC
TRBV24-1	NA	TRBJ1-1	TRBD1	CATSDPDRGGMNTEAFF	TGTGCCACCAGTGACCCGGACAGGGGAGGGATGAACACTGAAGCTTTCTTT
TRBV11-2	NA	TRBJ1-1	NA	CASSLAGTEAFF	TGTGCCAGCAGCTTAGCGGGCACTGAAGCTTTCTTT
TRBV18	NA	TRBJ2-7	NA	CASSPDRGEQYF	TGTGCCAGCTCACCCGACAGAGGCGAGCAGTACTTC
TRBV2	NA	TRBJ2-3	TRBD1	CASAPGQVVGDTQYF	TGTGCCAGCGCCCCAGGACAGGTTGTCGGGGATACGCAGTATTTT
TRBV6-5	NA	TRBJ1-6	NA	CASRPSGLDNSPLHF	TGTGCCAGCAGGCCATCGGGACTGGATAATTCACCCCTCCACTTT
TRBV6-5	NA	TRBJ1-2	NA	CASTERIDRNYGYTF	TGTGCCAGCACCGAGAGGATTGACAGAAACTATGGCTACACCTTC
TRBV7-9	NA	TRBJ1-1	TRBD1	CASSSRQGTEAFF	TGTGCCAGCAGCAGCCGACAGGGGACTGAAGCTTTCTTT
TRBV18	NA	TRBJ2-3	NA	CASSPPNGRNTDTQYF	TGTGCCAGCTCACCACCGAACGGGAGAAACACAGATACGCAGTATTTT
TRBV7-9	NA	TRBJ1-3	TRBD1	CASSFGQGARVNTIYF	TGTGCCAGCAGCTTTGGACAGGGGGCAAGGGTAAACACCATATATTTT
TRBV5-1	NA	TRBJ1-1	NA	CASSPSNSPKNTEAFF	TGCGCCAGCAGCCCATCAAACTCACCGAAGAACACTGAAGCTTTCTTT
TRBV19	NA	TRBJ1-1	NA	CASSIDWTVPEAFF	TGTGCCAGTAGTATAGACTGGACAGTCCCTGAAGCTTTCTTT
TRBV28	NA	TRBJ2-1	TRBD1	CASSFFGTGGARLFNEQFF	TGTGCCAGCAGTTTTTTCGGGACAGGGGGAGCCCGCCTCTTCAATGAGCAGTTCTTC
TRBV9	NA	TRBJ2-3	TRBD2	CASSIGLAGTSGRWDTQYF	TGTGCCAGCAGCATCGGACTAGCGGGGACTAGCGGGAGGTGGGATACGCAGTATTTT